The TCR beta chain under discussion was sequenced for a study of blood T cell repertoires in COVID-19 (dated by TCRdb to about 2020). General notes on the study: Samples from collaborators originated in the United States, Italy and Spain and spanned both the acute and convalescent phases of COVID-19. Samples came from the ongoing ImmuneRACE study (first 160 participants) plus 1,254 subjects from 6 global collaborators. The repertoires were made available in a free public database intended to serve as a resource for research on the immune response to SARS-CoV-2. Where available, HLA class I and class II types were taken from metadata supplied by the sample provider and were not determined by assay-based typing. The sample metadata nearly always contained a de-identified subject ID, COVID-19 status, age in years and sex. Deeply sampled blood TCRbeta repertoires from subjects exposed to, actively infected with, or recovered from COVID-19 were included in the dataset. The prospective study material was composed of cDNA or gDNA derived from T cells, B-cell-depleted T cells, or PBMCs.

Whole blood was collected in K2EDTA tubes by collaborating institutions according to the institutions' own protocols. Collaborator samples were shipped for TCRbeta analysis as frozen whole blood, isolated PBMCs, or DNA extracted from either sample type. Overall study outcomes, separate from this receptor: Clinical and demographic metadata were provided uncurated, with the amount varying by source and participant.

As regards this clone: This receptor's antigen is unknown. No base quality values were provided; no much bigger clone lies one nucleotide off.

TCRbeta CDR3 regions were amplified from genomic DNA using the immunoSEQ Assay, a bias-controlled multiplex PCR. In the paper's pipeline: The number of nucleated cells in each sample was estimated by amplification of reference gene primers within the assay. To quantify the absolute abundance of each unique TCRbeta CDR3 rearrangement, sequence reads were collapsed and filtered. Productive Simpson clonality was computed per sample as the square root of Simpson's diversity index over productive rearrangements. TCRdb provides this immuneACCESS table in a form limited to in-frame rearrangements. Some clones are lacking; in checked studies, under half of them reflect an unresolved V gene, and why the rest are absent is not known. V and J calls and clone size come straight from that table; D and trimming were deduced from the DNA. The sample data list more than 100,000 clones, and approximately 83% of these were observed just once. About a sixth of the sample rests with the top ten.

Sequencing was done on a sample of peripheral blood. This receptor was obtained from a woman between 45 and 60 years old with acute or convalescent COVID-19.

The base sequence is TGTGCCTGGAGAGGACAGGGGGACTACACCTTC. Its protein reads: CAWRGQGDYTF. The chain links TRBV30 with TRBJ1-2; 10 bases in the middle match TRBD1. The germline V gene (reference sequence) yields GTSNPN for CDR1 and SVGIG for CDR2. V ends up 3 bases short and J 10 bases short, with an unmatched junction base count of 2. The CDR3 goes from the cysteine to the phenylalanine over 11 residues. The only DNA kept is the CDR3, 33 bases in frame from the first base. The full variable domain, with segments outside the CDR3 supplied by the reference TRBV30 and TRBJ1-2 proteins, appears as SQTIHQWPATLVQPVGSPLSLECTVEGTSNPNLYWYRQAAGRGLQLLFYSVGIGQISSEVPQNLSASRPQDRQFILSSKKLLLSDSGFYLCAWRGQGDYTFGSGTRLTVV.